Given below is one TCR beta chain in context. Its antigen remains unidentified. The data are from a study of cytomegalovirus exposure and HLA in healthy donors. Study-level information: The approximately 690 first-cohort repertoires and the roughly 130 validation repertoires shared the same platform, a later analysis reported. Study-wide results and limits: That first-cohort TCR clusters tended to co-occur in the 95 to 150 validation repertoires was found in a later analysis. Cytomegalovirus association was listed for 150 or so TCR beta chains. Reports showed the classifier diagnosing cytomegalovirus status with high specificity and sensitivity.

Only in-frame clones appear in the TCRdb table, and some are missing; sequencing was by immunoSEQ multiplex PCR. The sample records some 240,000 clones, roughly 87% being singletons. The clonotype was recovered from a woman under 30 in good health and CMV-seropositive. Sequencing was done on a sample of PBMCs.

This CDR3 reads CASSLQGYETQYF. DNA of the CDR3: TGCGCCAGCAGCTTACAGGGGTATGAGACCCAGTACTTC. V is TRBV5-1 and J is TRBJ2-5; 7 nucleotides agree with TRBD1. In germline, CDR1 is SGHRS, CDR2 YFSETQ. J was trimmed by 5 bases and V by 2 bases; bases with no gene match: 3. The CDR3 has 13 residues.